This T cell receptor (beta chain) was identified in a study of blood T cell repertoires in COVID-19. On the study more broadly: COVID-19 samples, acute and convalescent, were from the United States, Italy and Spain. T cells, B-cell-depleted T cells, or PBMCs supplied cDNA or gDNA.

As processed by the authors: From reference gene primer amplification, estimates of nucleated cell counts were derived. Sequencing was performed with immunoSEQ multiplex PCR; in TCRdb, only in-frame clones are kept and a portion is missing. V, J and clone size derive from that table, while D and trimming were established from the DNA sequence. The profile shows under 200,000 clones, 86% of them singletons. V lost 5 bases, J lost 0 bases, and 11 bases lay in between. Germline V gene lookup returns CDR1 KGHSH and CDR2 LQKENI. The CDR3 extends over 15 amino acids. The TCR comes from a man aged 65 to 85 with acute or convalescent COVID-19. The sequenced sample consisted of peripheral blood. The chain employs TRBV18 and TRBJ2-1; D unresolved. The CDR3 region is CASSVVSDSYNEQFF. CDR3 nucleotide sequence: TGTGCCAGCTCAGTGGTGTCAGACTCCTACAATGAGCAGTTCTTC.